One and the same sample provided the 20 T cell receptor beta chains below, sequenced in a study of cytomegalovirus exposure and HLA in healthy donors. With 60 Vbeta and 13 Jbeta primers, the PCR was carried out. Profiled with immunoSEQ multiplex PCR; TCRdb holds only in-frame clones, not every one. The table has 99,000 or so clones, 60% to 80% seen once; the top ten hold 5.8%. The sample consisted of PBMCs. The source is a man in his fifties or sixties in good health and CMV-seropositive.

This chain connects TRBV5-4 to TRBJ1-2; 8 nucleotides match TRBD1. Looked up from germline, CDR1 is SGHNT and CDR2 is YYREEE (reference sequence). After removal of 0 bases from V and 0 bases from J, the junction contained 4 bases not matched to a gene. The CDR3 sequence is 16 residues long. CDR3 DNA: TGTGCCAGCAGCTTGGGGACAGGGAGGACTAACTATGGCTACACCTTC. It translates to CASSLGTGRTNYGYTF.

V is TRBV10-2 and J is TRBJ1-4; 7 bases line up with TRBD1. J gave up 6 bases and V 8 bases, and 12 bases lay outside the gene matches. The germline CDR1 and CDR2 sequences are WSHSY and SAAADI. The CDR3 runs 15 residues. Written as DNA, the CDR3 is TGCGCCAGCCATCCCCAAAGACAGGGTCATGAAAAACTGTTTTTT. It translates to CASHPQRQGHEKLFF.

The CDR3 sequence: CASSPGHGEPYYEQYF. CDR3 DNA: TGCGCCAGCAGCCCAGGACATGGGGAACCCTACTACGAGCAGTACTTC. The rearrangement uses TRBV5-1 and TRBJ2-7, with a possible D match to TRBD1 (5 bases). The V end was cut by 4 bases, the J end by 3 bases, with 20 bases between. The germline V gene encodes CDR1 SGHRS and CDR2 YFSETQ. The CDR3 sequence is 16 residues long.

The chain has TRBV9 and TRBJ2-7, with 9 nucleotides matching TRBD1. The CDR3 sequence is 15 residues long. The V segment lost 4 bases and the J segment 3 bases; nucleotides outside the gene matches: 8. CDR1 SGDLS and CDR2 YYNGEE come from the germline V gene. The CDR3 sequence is CASSLSGTGNYEQYF. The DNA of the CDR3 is TGTGCCAGCAGCCTCTCCGGGACAGGGAACTACGAGCAGTACTTC.

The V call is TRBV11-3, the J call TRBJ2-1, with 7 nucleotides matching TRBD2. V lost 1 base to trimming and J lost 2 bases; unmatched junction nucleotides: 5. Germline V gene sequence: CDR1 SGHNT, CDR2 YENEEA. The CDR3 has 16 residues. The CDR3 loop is CASSLGASGAYNEQFF. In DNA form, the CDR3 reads TGTGCCAGCAGCTTAGGGGCTAGCGGAGCCTACAATGAGCAGTTCTTC.

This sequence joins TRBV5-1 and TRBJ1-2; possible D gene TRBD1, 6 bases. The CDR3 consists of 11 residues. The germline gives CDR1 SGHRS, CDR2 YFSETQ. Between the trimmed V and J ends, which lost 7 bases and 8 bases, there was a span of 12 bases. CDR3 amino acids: CASREGEGYTF. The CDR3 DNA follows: TGCGCCAGCCGGGAGGGGGAAGGCTACACCTTC.

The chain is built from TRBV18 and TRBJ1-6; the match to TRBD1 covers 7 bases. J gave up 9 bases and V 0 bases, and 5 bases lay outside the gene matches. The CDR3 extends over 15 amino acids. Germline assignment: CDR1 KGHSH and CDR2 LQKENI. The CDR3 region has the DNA TGTGCCAGCTCACCACCGACAGGGCGGTCTTCACCCCTCCACTTT. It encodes CASSPPTGRSSPLHF.

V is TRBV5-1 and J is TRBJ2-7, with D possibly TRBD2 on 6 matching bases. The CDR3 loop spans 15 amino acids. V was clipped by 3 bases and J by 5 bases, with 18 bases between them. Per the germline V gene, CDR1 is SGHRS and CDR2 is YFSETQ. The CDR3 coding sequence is TGCGCCAGCAGCTGGTGGGGGGATGGGACGGACGAGCAGTACTTC. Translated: CASSWWGDGTDEQYF.

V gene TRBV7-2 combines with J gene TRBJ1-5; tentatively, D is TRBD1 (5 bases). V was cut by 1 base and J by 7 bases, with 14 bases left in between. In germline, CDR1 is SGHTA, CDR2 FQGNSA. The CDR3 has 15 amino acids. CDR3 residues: CASSLERGGRQPQHF. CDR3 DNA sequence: TGTGCCAGCAGCTTAGAAAGGGGTGGCCGGCAGCCCCAGCATTTT.

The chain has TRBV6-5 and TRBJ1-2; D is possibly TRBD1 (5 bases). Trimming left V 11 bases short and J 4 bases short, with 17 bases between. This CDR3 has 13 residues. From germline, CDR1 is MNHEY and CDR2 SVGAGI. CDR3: CAAGGVSVYGYTF. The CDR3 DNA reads TGTGCCGCCGGGGGAGTGAGTGTCTATGGCTACACCTTC.

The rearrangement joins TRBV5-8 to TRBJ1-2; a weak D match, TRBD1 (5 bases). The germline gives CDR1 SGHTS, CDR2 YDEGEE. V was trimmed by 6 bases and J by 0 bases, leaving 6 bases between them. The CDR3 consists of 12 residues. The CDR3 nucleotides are TGTGCCAGCACAGGGACTAACTATGGCTACACCTTC. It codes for CASTGTNYGYTF.

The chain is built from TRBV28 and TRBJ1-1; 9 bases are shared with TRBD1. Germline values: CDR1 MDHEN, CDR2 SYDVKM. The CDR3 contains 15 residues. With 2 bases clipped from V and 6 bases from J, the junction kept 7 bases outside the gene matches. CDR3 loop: CASSLGGTGPPEAFF. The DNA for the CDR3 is TGTGCCAGCAGTTTAGGTGGGACAGGGCCCCCTGAAGCTTTCTTT.

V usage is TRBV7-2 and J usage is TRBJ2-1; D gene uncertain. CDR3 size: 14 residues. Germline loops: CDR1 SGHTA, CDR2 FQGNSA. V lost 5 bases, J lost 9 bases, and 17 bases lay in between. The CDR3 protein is CASSGEYRVTEQFF. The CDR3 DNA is TGTGCCAGCAGCGGAGAATATCGGGTCACTGAGCAGTTCTTC.

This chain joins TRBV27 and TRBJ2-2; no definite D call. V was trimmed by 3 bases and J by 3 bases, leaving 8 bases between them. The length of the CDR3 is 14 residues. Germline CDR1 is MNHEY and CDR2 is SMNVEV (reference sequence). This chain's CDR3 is CASSFQTYTGELFF. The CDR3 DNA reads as TGTGCCAGCAGTTTTCAGACTTACACCGGGGAGCTGTTTTTT.

The CDR3 DNA sequence: TGCGCCAGCAGCTTGCGGACTGGTCTGGGCACTGAAGCTTTCTTT. It translates to CASSLRTGLGTEAFF. V gene TRBV5-1 combines with J gene TRBJ1-1; D unresolved. This CDR3 has 15 amino acids. V was trimmed by 1 base and J by 4 bases, leaving 14 bases between them. Per the germline V gene, CDR1 is SGHRS and CDR2 is YFSETQ.

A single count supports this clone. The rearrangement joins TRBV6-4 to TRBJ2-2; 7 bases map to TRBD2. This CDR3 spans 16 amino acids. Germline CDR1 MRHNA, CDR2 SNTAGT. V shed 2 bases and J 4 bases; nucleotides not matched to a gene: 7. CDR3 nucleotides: TGTGCCAGCAGTGACAGCTCGCGGGGGAGCACCGGGGAGCTGTTTTTT. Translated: CASSDSSRGSTGELFF.

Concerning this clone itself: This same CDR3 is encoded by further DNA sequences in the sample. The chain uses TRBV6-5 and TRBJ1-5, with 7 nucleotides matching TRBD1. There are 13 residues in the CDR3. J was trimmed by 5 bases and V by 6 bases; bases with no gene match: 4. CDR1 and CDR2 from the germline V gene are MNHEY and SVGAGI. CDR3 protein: CASRDRDHQPQHF. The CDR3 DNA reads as TGTGCCAGCAGAGACAGGGACCATCAGCCCCAGCATTTT.

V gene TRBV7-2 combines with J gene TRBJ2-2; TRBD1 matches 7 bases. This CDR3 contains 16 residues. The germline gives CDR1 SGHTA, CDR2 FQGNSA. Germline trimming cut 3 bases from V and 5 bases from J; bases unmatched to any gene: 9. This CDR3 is CASSLAGTARTGELFF. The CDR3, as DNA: TGTGCCAGCAGCTTGGCCGGGACAGCGAGAACCGGGGAGCTGTTTTTT. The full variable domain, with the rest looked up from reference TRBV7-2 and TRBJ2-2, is GAGVSQSPSNKVTEKGKDVELRCDPISGHTALYWYRQSLGQGLEFLIYFQGNSAPDKSGLPSDRFSAERTGGSVSTLTIQRTQQEDSAVYLCASSLAGTARTGELFFGEGSRLTVL.

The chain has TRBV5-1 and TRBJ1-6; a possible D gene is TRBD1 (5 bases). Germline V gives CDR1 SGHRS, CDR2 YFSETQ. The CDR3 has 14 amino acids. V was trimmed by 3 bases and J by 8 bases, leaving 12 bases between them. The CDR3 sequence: CASSSTGTDSPLHF. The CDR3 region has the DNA TGCGCCAGCAGCTCGACCGGGACTGATTCACCCCTCCACTTT.

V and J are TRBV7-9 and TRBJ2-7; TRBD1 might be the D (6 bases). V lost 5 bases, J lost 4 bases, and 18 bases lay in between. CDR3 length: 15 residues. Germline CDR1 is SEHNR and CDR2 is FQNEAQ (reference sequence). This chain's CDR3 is CASSRPDSDWYEQYF. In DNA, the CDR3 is TGTGCCAGCAGCCGGCCGGACAGTGACTGGTACGAGCAGTACTTC.